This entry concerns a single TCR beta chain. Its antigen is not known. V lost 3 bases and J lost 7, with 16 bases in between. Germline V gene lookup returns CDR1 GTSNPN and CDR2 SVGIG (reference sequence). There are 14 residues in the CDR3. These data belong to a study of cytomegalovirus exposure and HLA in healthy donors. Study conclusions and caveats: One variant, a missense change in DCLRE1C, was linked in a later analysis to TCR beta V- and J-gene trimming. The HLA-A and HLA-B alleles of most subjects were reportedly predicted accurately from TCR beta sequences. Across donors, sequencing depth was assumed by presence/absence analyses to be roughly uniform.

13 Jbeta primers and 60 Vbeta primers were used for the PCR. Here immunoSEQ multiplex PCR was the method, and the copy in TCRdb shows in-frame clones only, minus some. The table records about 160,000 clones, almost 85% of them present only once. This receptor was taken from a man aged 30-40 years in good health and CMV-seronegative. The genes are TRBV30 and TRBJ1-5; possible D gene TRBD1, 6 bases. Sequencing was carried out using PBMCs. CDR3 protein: CAWSPGRGAQPQHF. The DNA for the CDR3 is TGTGCCTGGAGCCCGGGACGGGGGGCACAGCCCCAGCATTTT.